This T cell receptor beta chain derives from a study of control samples from healthy donors and cancer patients (dated by TCRdb to about 2020). In the case of this clone: Its antigen is unknown. No per-base quality is available; no much larger clone lies one base away.

The germline V gene (reference sequence) specifies LNHDA as CDR1 and SQIVND as CDR2. Its CDR3 holds 15 amino acids, cysteine through phenylalanine. Only CDR3 DNA remains: 45 bases, in frame from the first base. V is reduced by 1 base and J by 3 bases, leaving a spacing of 12 bases between them. Libraries were prepared through the immunoSEQ multiplex PCR assay. The source is immuneACCESS, and TCRdb retained only in-frame sequences with V and J called. Part of the clones is not carried over; for the studies checked, unresolved V genes explain less than half of this, and the remainder is unexplained. Present in this sample are hundreds of thousands of clones, 90% of which were seen just once. The ten largest clones capture 5.5% to 8% of the sample.

This receptor chain uses TRBV19 and TRBJ1-2; no D gene is confidently identified. The sequenced sample was PBMCs. This clonotype originated in a man aged 35 to 55 with head and neck cancer. The CDR3: CASSIGQTGDYGYTF. The DNA reads as follows: TGTGCCAGTAGTATAGGGCAAACTGGAGACTATGGCTACACCTTC.